These T cell receptor beta chains were read from a single sample in a study of shared clonotypes between healthy human individuals. Some clones are missing from TCRdb's copy, which holds only in-frame ones; the method was immunoSEQ multiplex PCR. The data hold roughly 700,000 clones, with about 74% observed a single time. The sample taken for sequencing was memory CD4+ T cells sorted from blood. These receptors all stem from a woman in her thirties in good health. The CDR3 runs from the conserved cysteine through the conserved F or W. D genes are given only for firm matches. Size tells how often a clone was seen (once, few, many) or the class of an expanded clone, and some rows leave it out.

TRBJ2-7 | few | TRBV5-1 | TRBD1 | CASTSTGGAYEQYF | TGCGCCAGCACCTCGACAGGGGGTGCCTACGAGCAGTACTTC
TRBJ2-7 | - | TRBV18 | - | CASSPPSSYEQYF | TGTGCCAGCTCACCCCCCAGCTCCTACGAGCAGTACTTC
TRBJ2-7 | - | TRBV5-1 | - | CASSLSGGGTYEQYF | TGCGCCAGCAGCTTGTCTGGGGGAGGCACCTACGAGCAGTACTTC
TRBJ1-1 | - | TRBV5-1 | - | CASSIGANTEAFF | TGCGCCAGCAGCATTGGGGCTAACACTGAAGCTTTCTTT
TRBJ2-7 | - | TRBV6-5 | - | CASGPLVEGKREQYF | TGTGCCAGCGGGCCTCTTGTAGAGGGAAAGAGGGAGCAGTACTTC
TRBJ1-1 | few | TRBV29-1 | - | CSVDSYHEAFF | TGCAGCGTTGATTCCTACCACGAGGCTTTCTTT
TRBJ1-1 | - | TRBV2 | - | CASSEMAASEAFF | TGTGCCAGCAGTGAAATGGCCGCTTCCGAAGCTTTCTTT
TRBJ1-4 | many | TRBV28 | - | CASSRGGSNEKLFF | TGTGCCAGCAGTCGGGGAGGGTCTAATGAAAAACTGTTTTTT
TRBJ1-5 | few | TRBV19 | - | CASSMAAGLSNQPQHF | TGTGCCAGTAGTATGGCGGCAGGACTTAGCAATCAGCCCCAGCATTTT
TRBJ2-7 | - | TRBV5-5 | TRBD2 | CASSLTSGAYEQYF | TGTGCCAGCAGCTTGACTAGCGGGGCCTACGAGCAGTACTTC
TRBJ2-7 | - | TRBV25-1 | TRBD1 | CASSESRDRPRYEQYF | TGTGCCAGCAGTGAATCGAGGGACAGGCCTCGCTACGAGCAGTACTTC
TRBJ1-1 | - | TRBV11-3 | - | CASSSTVEAFF | TGTGCCAGCAGCTCGACGGTTGAAGCTTTCTTT
TRBJ1-5 | - | TRBV19 | TRBD1 | CASSIRRRGRGLYQPQHF | TGTGCCAGTAGTATAAGGCGGAGGGGCAGGGGGTTATATCAGCCCCAGCATTTT
TRBJ1-5 | - | TRBV28 | - | CASSKYREGSNQPQHF | TGTGCCAGCAGTAAATACAGGGAGGGGAGTAATCAGCCCCAGCATTTT
TRBJ2-5 | many | TRBV11-3 | - | CASSFRGRGETQYF | TGTGCCAGCAGCTTTCGGGGGAGAGGGGAGACCCAGTACTTC
TRBJ2-7 | - | TRBV11-3 | TRBD2 | CASSLDPSGYEQYF | TGTGCCAGCAGCTTAGACCCTAGCGGCTACGAGCAGTACTTC